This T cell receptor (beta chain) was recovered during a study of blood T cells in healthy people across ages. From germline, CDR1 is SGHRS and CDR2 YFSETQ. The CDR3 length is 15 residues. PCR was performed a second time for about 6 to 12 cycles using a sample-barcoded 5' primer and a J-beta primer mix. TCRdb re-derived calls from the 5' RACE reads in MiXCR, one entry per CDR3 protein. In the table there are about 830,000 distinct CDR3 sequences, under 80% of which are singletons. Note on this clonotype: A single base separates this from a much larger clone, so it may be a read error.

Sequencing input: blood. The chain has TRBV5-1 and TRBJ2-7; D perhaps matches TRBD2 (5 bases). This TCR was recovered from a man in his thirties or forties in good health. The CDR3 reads CASSPEGTVTYERYF. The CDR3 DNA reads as TGCGCCAGCAGCCCAGAGGGTACGGTTACCTACGAGCGGTACTTC.